One and the same sample provided the 32 T cell receptor beta chains below, sequenced in a study of cytomegalovirus exposure and HLA in healthy donors. The primer mix had 60 Vbeta and 13 Jbeta primers. Repertoires were generated with immunoSEQ multiplex PCR, while TCRdb's copy carries only in-frame clones and drops some. Counted here are about 180,000 clones, around three quarters occurring once; the ten biggest clones make up 1.9%. The specimen sequenced was PBMCs. Receptors were obtained from a woman in her 30s in good health and CMV-seronegative.

The chain has TRBV4-3 and TRBJ2-7; 9 nucleotides match TRBD2. J lost 7 bases, V lost 0 bases, and 7 bases had no gene match. This CDR3 has 15 amino acids. Germline values: CDR1 LGHNA, CDR2 YSLEER. The CDR3 DNA sequence: TGCGCCAGCAGCCAAGATTCAGCGGGGGGATGGGAGCAGTACTTC. It yields the protein CASSQDSAGGWEQYF.

The chain recombines TRBV29-1 with TRBJ1-2; 7 nucleotides line up with TRBD1. CDR3 length: 13 amino acids. Trimming at V came to 6 bases and at J to 5 bases, leaving 9 bases not matched to a gene. Germline V CDR1 and CDR2: SQVTM, ANQGSEA. The CDR3 coding sequence is TGCAGCGTAGATGACAGGGCCGCATATGGCTACACCTTC. Protein: CSVDDRAAYGYTF.

The chain links TRBV5-4 to TRBJ2-1; 7 nucleotides align to TRBD1. The CDR3 extends over 14 amino acids. V shed 1 base and J 8 bases; nucleotides not matched to a gene: 6. From germline, CDR1 is SGHNT and CDR2 YYREEE (reference sequence). This chain's CDR3 is CASSLSDRVHEQFF. The CDR3 nucleotides read TGTGCCAGCAGCTTGAGCGACAGGGTTCATGAGCAGTTCTTC.

This clone has only one observation. The rearrangement joins TRBV4-1 to TRBJ1-4; D gene unclear. The germline V gene encodes CDR1 MGHRA and CDR2 YSYEKL. V was shortened by 1 base and J by 7 bases, with 19 bases between the two germline ends. The CDR3 consists of 17 residues. The CDR3 DNA follows: TGCGCCAGCAGCCAAGGGATGGCGGGGAAAAGAGGTGAAAAACTGTTTTTT. Protein sequence: CASSQGMAGKRGEKLFF.

The chain carries TRBV2 and TRBJ2-6, with TRBD1 as a possible D gene (5 bases). This CDR3 has 16 residues. Germline-derived CDR1 and CDR2 are SNHLY and FYNNEI. Trimming took off 4 bases at V and 0 bases at J, with 10 bases between the two ends. Here the CDR3 DNA reads TGTGCCAGCAGTGGGGGCAGTATCTCTGGGGCCAACGTCCTGACTTTC. Protein sequence: CASSGGSISGANVLTF.

The chain links TRBV7-2 to TRBJ2-7; tentative D call: TRBD2 (6 bases). This CDR3 has 15 residues. Germline V gene sequence: CDR1 SGHTA, CDR2 FQGNSA. V was pared by 5 bases and J by 0 bases, with 14 bases between. The CDR3 reads CASSLFGGSSYEQYF. CDR3 DNA: TGTGCCAGCAGCCTATTCGGGGGTAGCTCCTACGAGCAGTACTTC.

This chain links TRBV27 with TRBJ1-1; 9 bases are shared with TRBD1. The germline V gene encodes CDR1 MNHEY and CDR2 SMNVEV (reference sequence). The J segment lost 2 bases and the V segment lost 6 bases, leaving 4 bases of the junction unmatched. CDR3 length equals 14 residues. The CDR3 here is CASSHRGPNTEAFF. CDR3 bases: TGTGCCAGCAGCCACAGGGGGCCTAACACTGAAGCTTTCTTT.

The chain joins TRBV30 to TRBJ1-2; 9 bases map to TRBD1. The CDR3 runs to 17 residues. Trimming took 0 bases from V and 5 from J; bases not matched to a gene: 13. Germline CDR1 is GTSNPN and CDR2 is SVGIG (reference sequence). The CDR3 region has the DNA TGTGCCTGGAGTGTACTTTCTATTGGGACAGGGAGGTATGGCTACACCTTC. Its protein product is CAWSVLSIGTGRYGYTF. Variable domain in full (rest from reference TRBV30 and TRBJ1-2): SQTIHQWPATLVQPVGSPLSLECTVEGTSNPNLYWYRQAAGRGLQLLFYSVGIGQISSEVPQNLSASRPQDRQFILSSKKLLLSDSGFYLCAWSVLSIGTGRYGYTFGSGTRLTVV.

This rearrangement joins TRBV5-4 to TRBJ1-2; 9 bases align to TRBD1. The ends lost 7 bases at V and 0 bases at J; junction bases unmatched: 7. Germline V gene data show CDR1 as SGHNT and CDR2 as YYREEE (reference sequence). The CDR3 extends over 15 amino acids. The CDR3 DNA is TGTGCCAGCCGGACAGGGGCCATAGCTAACTATGGCTACACCTTC. Its protein product is CASRTGAIANYGYTF.

This sequence joins TRBV27 and TRBJ1-2; D call uncertain. Trimming pared 1 base from V and 2 bases from J, leaving 8 bases between. Germline CDR1 reads MNHEY; CDR2 reads SMNVEV (reference sequence). There are 14 residues in the CDR3. In DNA, the CDR3 is TGTGCCAGCAGTTTATTCGCAGAAAACTATGGCTACACCTTC. This sequence encodes CASSLFAENYGYTF.

This clone was seen a single time. V is TRBV7-9 and J is TRBJ1-2; D is perhaps TRBD1 (5 bases). Germline CDR1 SEHNR, CDR2 FQNEAQ (reference sequence). The V and J ends lost 5 bases and 3 bases respectively, with 16 bases between them. The CDR3 is made up of 15 amino acids. The CDR3 is CASSPVGGWDYGYTF. The CDR3 coding sequence is TGTGCCAGCAGCCCAGTCGGGGGATGGGACTATGGCTACACCTTC.

The chain employs TRBV14 and TRBJ1-1; 7 bases align to TRBD1. CDR1 is SGHDN and CDR2 is FVKESK in the germline V gene. Trimming cost V 0 bases and J 1 base; bases outside gene matches: 8. The CDR3 is 17 residues long. CDR3 in DNA: TGTGCCAGCAGCCAAGATAATAACAGGGGCGAGAACACTGAAGCTTTCTTT. Its translation is CASSQDNNRGENTEAFF.

The chain is built from TRBV6-1 and TRBJ1-2; perhaps TRBD1 as D (5 bases). With 6 bases removed from V and 4 bases from J, the gap between germline ends came to 15 bases. Germline V gene lookup returns CDR1 MNHNS and CDR2 SASEGT. The CDR3 is 14 amino acids. The CDR3 region has the DNA TGTGCCAGCAGCCGGGGGAGTCAGACCTATGGCTACACCTTC. Protein: CASSRGSQTYGYTF.

The chain recombines TRBV6-1 with TRBJ2-7; 7 bases are a match to TRBD1. Trimming took 8 bases from V and 0 from J; bases not matched to a gene: 4. Germline lookup yields CDR1 MNHNS and CDR2 SASEGT. CDR3 length: 13 amino acids. CDR3 DNA: TGTGCCAGCTCCGGGACAGCCTCCTACGAGCAGTACTTC. It codes for CASSGTASYEQYF.

This chain connects TRBV7-9 to TRBJ1-4; D is uncertain. Trimming took 5 bases from V and 0 from J, leaving 10 bases between them. Germline V lookup: CDR1 SEHNR, CDR2 FQNEAQ (reference sequence). This CDR3 is built from 15 residues. The CDR3, as DNA: TGTGCCAGCAGCCCCTCTTCTGCAACTAATGAAAAACTGTTTTTT. Amino acids: CASSPSSATNEKLFF. The full variable domain, rest sourced from reference TRBV7-9 and TRBJ1-4, is DTGVSQNPRHKITKRGQNVTFRCDPISEHNRLYWYRQTLGQGPEFLTYFQNEAQLEKSRLLSDRFSAERPKGSFSTLEIQRTEQGDSAMYLCASSPSSATNEKLFFGSGTQLSVL.

This chain connects TRBV28 to TRBJ1-1; no firm D call. Germline V gives CDR1 MDHEN, CDR2 SYDVKM. Between the trimmed V and J ends, which lost 3 bases and 4 bases, there was a span of 18 bases. This CDR3 contains 16 residues. This CDR3 reads CASSFGKGGSPTEAFF. Here the CDR3 DNA reads TGTGCCAGCAGTTTCGGGAAGGGAGGGAGTCCCACTGAAGCTTTCTTT.

The genes are TRBV18 and TRBJ1-1; D is perhaps TRBD1 (6 bases). Trimming pared 2 bases from V and 1 base from J, leaving 11 bases between. Looked up from germline, CDR1 is KGHSH and CDR2 is LQKENI. This CDR3 is 15 amino acids long. In DNA, the CDR3 is TGTGCCAGCTCACCAACCGGGACACAGAACACTGAAGCTTTCTTT. Translating it yields CASSPTGTQNTEAFF.

The CDR3 is CASTDSGQGAQPQHF. DNA for the CDR3: TGTGCCAGCACTGACTCGGGACAGGGCGCTCAGCCCCAGCATTTT. The rearrangement links TRBV6-1 to TRBJ1-5; 9 bases map to TRBD1. CDR3 length: 15 amino acids. The V gene's germline CDR1 is MNHNS and CDR2 SASEGT. V lost 7 bases, J lost 6 bases, and 10 bases stayed unmatched.

The V call is TRBV6-1, the J call TRBJ1-4; TRBD1 matches at 9 bases. Unmatched junction bases numbered 15, after V lost 7 bases and J lost 15 bases. Germline loops: CDR1 MNHNS, CDR2 SASEGT. CDR3 length: 14 residues. CDR3 sequence (DNA): TGTGCCAGCAACGCACCGGGACAGGGACGAATTTTGTTTTTT. Its translation: CASNAPGQGRILFF.

The V and J genes are TRBV7-3 and TRBJ2-1; the match to TRBD2 covers 8 bases. The length of the CDR3 is 14 residues. The junction had 7 bases not matched to a gene; V was cut back by 5 bases and J by 7 bases. Germline V CDR1 and CDR2: SGHTA, FQGTGA. Here the CDR3 DNA reads TGTGCCAGCAGCACCGCCGGCGGGGGGAATGAGCAGTTCTTC. Its protein product is CASSTAGGGNEQFF.

The V call is TRBV27, the J call TRBJ1-1, with 7 bases fitting TRBD1. Per germline, CDR1 MNHEY and CDR2 SMNVEV (reference sequence). V was pared by 4 bases and J by 0 bases, with 8 bases of the junction left unmatched. The CDR3 has 16 residues. The CDR3 nucleotides are TGTGCCAGCAGTTCGACAGGGATCGGGATGAACACTGAAGCTTTCTTT. It codes for CASSSTGIGMNTEAFF.

This clone has only a few counts. The rearrangement uses TRBV4-2 and TRBJ1-2; 10 bases are shared with TRBD1. Germline CDR1 and CDR2: LGHNA and YNFKEQ. This CDR3 is 17 amino acids long. The V and J ends lost 0 bases and 0 bases, in that order; junction bases with no gene match: 4. CDR3 nucleotides: TGTGCCAGCAGCCAAGATAAGGGACAGGGGACTAACTATGGCTACACCTTC. This sequence encodes CASSQDKGQGTNYGYTF.

V gene TRBV7-6 combines with J gene TRBJ2-7; 11 bases fit TRBD2. CDR1 SGHVS and CDR2 FNYEAQ come from the germline V gene. Trimming at V came to 5 bases and at J to 6 bases, leaving 6 bases not matched to a gene. This CDR3 comprises 14 residues. The CDR3, as DNA: TGTGCCAGCAGCGATAGCGGGGGGGCAGGCGAGCAGTACTTC. Protein: CASSDSGGAGEQYF.

The chain employs TRBV10-3 and TRBJ2-7, with D possibly matching TRBD2 (5 bases). CDR3 size: 12 residues. Between the trimmed V and J ends, which lost 10 bases and 6 bases, there was a span of 16 bases. Per the germline V gene, CDR1 is ENHRY and CDR2 is SYGVKD. CDR3: CATGGFPSEQYF. The CDR3 DNA reads as TGTGCCACCGGCGGGTTTCCCTCCGAGCAGTACTTC.

In its sample, this clone was seen once. The chain is built from TRBV5-1 and TRBJ2-1; 10 positions agree with TRBD2. CDR3 length: 15 residues. V shed 2 bases, J shed 12 bases, and the junction held 11 bases outside the gene matches. The germline V gene has CDR1 SGHRS and CDR2 YFSETQ. CDR3 nucleotide sequence: TGCGCCAGCAGCTTCGCACTAGCGGGGCCCTTTGGGCAGTTCTTC. This translates into CASSFALAGPFGQFF.

This chain uses TRBV29-1 with TRBJ1-6; TRBD1 is a possible D gene (6 bases). Germline CDR1 is SQVTM and CDR2 is ANQGSEA. The CDR3 sequence is 13 residues long. Trimming pared 7 bases from V and 10 bases from J, leaving 17 bases between. The CDR3 loop is CSAQADSRSPLHF. The CDR3, as DNA: TGCAGCGCTCAAGCGGACAGCCGCTCACCCCTCCACTTT.

The chain is built from TRBV5-1 and TRBJ1-4; TRBD1 matches at 7 bases. Per the germline V gene, CDR1 is SGHRS and CDR2 is YFSETQ. The CDR3 is made up of 17 amino acids. After removal of 4 bases from V and 5 bases from J, the junction contained 14 bases not matched to a gene. CDR3 loop: CASSIRDRAGRNEKLFF. The CDR3 DNA reads as TGCGCCAGCAGCATCCGGGACAGAGCGGGCCGAAATGAAAAACTGTTTTTT.

This clone was seen a handful of times. The chain uses TRBV30 and TRBJ2-7; TRBD1 agrees at 8 bases. The CDR3 length is 15 residues. Germline CDR1 GTSNPN, CDR2 SVGIG (reference sequence). V was pared by 1 base and J by 6 bases, with 11 bases of the junction left unmatched. CDR3 amino acids: CAWSGARDRSLEQYF. CDR3 bases: TGTGCCTGGAGTGGGGCGCGGGACAGGTCTCTCGAGCAGTACTTC.

The chain is built from TRBV29-1 and TRBJ2-7; TRBD1 aligns across 10 bases. This CDR3 region has 12 residues. Germline V lookup: CDR1 SQVTM, CDR2 ANQGSEA. Germline trimming cut 6 bases from V and 7 bases from J; bases unmatched to any gene: 6. CDR3 nucleotides: TGCAGCGTGGACAGGGGGGCGGGAGAGCAGTACTTC. Its translation is CSVDRGAGEQYF.

This clone was detected only a few times. The V and J genes are TRBV5-6 and TRBJ1-1; D is uncertain. Trimming removed 7 bases at V and 6 bases at J, with 13 bases between. CDR1 and CDR2 (germline): SGHDT, YYEEEE. The CDR3 loop spans 12 amino acids. CDR3 in DNA: TGTGCCAGCGGCCTCGGGTCCCCTGAAGCTTTCTTT. Protein product: CASGLGSPEAFF.

The chain uses TRBV18 and TRBJ2-5, with TRBD2 matching 12 bases. Trimming cost V 2 bases and J 3 bases; bases outside gene matches: 1. CDR3 length: 15 amino acids. Looked up from germline, CDR1 is KGHSH and CDR2 is LQKENI. CDR3 sequence reads: CASSPTSGGKETQYF. The CDR3 DNA reads as TGTGCCAGCTCACCAACTAGCGGGGGGAAAGAGACCCAGTACTTC.

V is TRBV18 and J is TRBJ1-2, with D possibly TRBD1 on 6 matching bases. V was trimmed by 2 bases and J by 3 bases, leaving 10 bases between them. The germline V gene encodes CDR1 KGHSH and CDR2 LQKENI. The CDR3 has 14 amino acids. CDR3 sequence reads: CASSPVSGDYGYTF. The DNA for the CDR3 is TGTGCCAGCTCACCAGTTTCAGGGGACTATGGCTACACCTTC.